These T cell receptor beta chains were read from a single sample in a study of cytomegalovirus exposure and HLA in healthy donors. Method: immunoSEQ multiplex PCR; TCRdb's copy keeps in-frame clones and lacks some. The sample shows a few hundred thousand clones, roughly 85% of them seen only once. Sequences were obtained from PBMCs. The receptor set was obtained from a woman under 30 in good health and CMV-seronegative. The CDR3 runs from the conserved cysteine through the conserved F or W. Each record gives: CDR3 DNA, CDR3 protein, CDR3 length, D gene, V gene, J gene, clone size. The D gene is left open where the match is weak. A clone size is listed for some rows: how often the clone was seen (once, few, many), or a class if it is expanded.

cdr3_nt: TGTGCCAGCAGTGAATCCCTTCGGCCCCAGCATTTT; cdr3_aa: CASSESLRPQHF; cdr3_length: 12; d_call: NA; v_call: TRBV6-1; j_call: TRBJ1-5; clone_size: NA
cdr3_nt: TGCGCCAGCAGCTTTATAACAGGACAGGCATATGGCTACACCTTC; cdr3_aa: CASSFITGQAYGYTF; cdr3_length: 15; d_call: TRBD1; v_call: TRBV5-1; j_call: TRBJ1-2; clone_size: NA
cdr3_nt: TGTGCCAGCAGTTTCCGAACAGGGGGCGTTTTCTACGAGCAGTACTTC; cdr3_aa: CASSFRTGGVFYEQYF; cdr3_length: 16; d_call: TRBD1; v_call: TRBV27; j_call: TRBJ2-7; clone_size: NA
cdr3_nt: TGTGCCAGCAGTGAATTAGGATTAGCGGACTCCTACGAGCAGTACTTC; cdr3_aa: CASSELGLADSYEQYF; cdr3_length: 16; d_call: NA; v_call: TRBV25-1; j_call: TRBJ2-7; clone_size: NA
cdr3_nt: TGTGCCACCAGCAGAGAAGGCGGGAGCTCCTACGAGCAGTACTTC; cdr3_aa: CATSREGGSSYEQYF; cdr3_length: 15; d_call: TRBD2; v_call: TRBV15; j_call: TRBJ2-7; clone_size: once
cdr3_nt: TGTGCCAGCAGCTTAGTTCCGCGCGGGGGCGGGGAGCTGTTTTTT; cdr3_aa: CASSLVPRGGGELFF; cdr3_length: 15; d_call: TRBD2; v_call: TRBV11-2; j_call: TRBJ2-2; clone_size: NA
cdr3_nt: TGCGCCAGCAGCCTGGATAGGAGGGGGACAGGGAAACAAAATGAGCAGTTCTTC; cdr3_aa: CASSLDRRGTGKQNEQFF; cdr3_length: 18; d_call: TRBD1; v_call: TRBV4-1; j_call: TRBJ2-1; clone_size: NA
cdr3_nt: TGTGCCAGCAGTTTGTCCGGACAGTCCTACGAGCAGTACTTC; cdr3_aa: CASSLSGQSYEQYF; cdr3_length: 14; d_call: NA; v_call: TRBV28; j_call: TRBJ2-7; clone_size: NA
cdr3_nt: TGTGCCAGCAGCGTAGGCTGGACAAATGAGCAGTTCTTC; cdr3_aa: CASSVGWTNEQFF; cdr3_length: 13; d_call: NA; v_call: TRBV9; j_call: TRBJ2-1; clone_size: NA
cdr3_nt: TGTGCCAGCAGTTCAGCTAGCGGGAGAACAGATACGCAGTATTTT; cdr3_aa: CASSSASGRTDTQYF; cdr3_length: 15; d_call: TRBD2; v_call: TRBV27; j_call: TRBJ2-3; clone_size: NA
cdr3_nt: TGTGCCAGCAGCAACCCGACTAGCGGAAGTACTAGCACAGATACGCAGTATTTT; cdr3_aa: CASSNPTSGSTSTDTQYF; cdr3_length: 18; d_call: TRBD2; v_call: TRBV13; j_call: TRBJ2-3; clone_size: NA
cdr3_nt: TGTGCCAGCAGTTTACCAGCTCCGGGACTAGCGGCACTAAGGACCGGGGAGCTGTTTTTT; cdr3_aa: CASSLPAPGLAALRTGELFF; cdr3_length: 20; d_call: TRBD2; v_call: TRBV28; j_call: TRBJ2-2; clone_size: NA
cdr3_nt: TGTGCCAGCAGCTTAGACATCCAAGAGACCCAGTACTTC; cdr3_aa: CASSLDIQETQYF; cdr3_length: 13; d_call: NA; v_call: TRBV7-9; j_call: TRBJ2-5; clone_size: few
cdr3_nt: TGTGCCAGCAGTGAATGGAGGGGGGGCACTGAAGCTTTCTTT; cdr3_aa: CASSEWRGGTEAFF; cdr3_length: 14; d_call: NA; v_call: TRBV25-1; j_call: TRBJ1-1; clone_size: NA
cdr3_nt: TGTGCCAGCAGCTCCTCCGGGACTTCGAACACCGGGGAGCTGTTTTTT; cdr3_aa: CASSSSGTSNTGELFF; cdr3_length: 16; d_call: NA; v_call: TRBV13; j_call: TRBJ2-2; clone_size: NA
cdr3_nt: TGTGCCAGCAGTTTATTGACAGGGGGTGGACAGCCCCAGCATTTT; cdr3_aa: CASSLLTGGGQPQHF; cdr3_length: 15; d_call: TRBD1; v_call: TRBV27; j_call: TRBJ1-5; clone_size: NA
cdr3_nt: TGTGCCAGCATCTACGGGGGGGCCTATCTTAATGAGCAGTTCTTC; cdr3_aa: CASIYGGAYLNEQFF; cdr3_length: 15; d_call: TRBD2; v_call: TRBV7-9; j_call: TRBJ2-1; clone_size: NA
cdr3_nt: TGTGCCAGTGCCGGGATGTTCCTCGAGACCCAGTACTTC; cdr3_aa: CASAGMFLETQYF; cdr3_length: 13; d_call: NA; v_call: TRBV6-5; j_call: TRBJ2-5; clone_size: NA
cdr3_nt: TGCGCCAGCAGCCCCTGGGCGGGGGTGGGAGAAAAACTGTTTTTT; cdr3_aa: CASSPWAGVGEKLFF; cdr3_length: 15; d_call: NA; v_call: TRBV4-1; j_call: TRBJ1-4; clone_size: NA
cdr3_nt: TGCGCCAGCAGCCAAGATCCATCTAACAAAAACATTCAGTACTTC; cdr3_aa: CASSQDPSNKNIQYF; cdr3_length: 15; d_call: NA; v_call: TRBV4-1; j_call: TRBJ2-4; clone_size: NA
cdr3_nt: TGTGCCAGCAGCACAGGGGGGACAGGGGTCCCCACAGATACGCAGTATTTT; cdr3_aa: CASSTGGTGVPTDTQYF; cdr3_length: 17; d_call: TRBD1; v_call: TRBV5-4; j_call: TRBJ2-3; clone_size: NA
cdr3_nt: TGTGCCAGCAGTGCAGGGGGCAGCAATCAGCCCCAGCATTTT; cdr3_aa: CASSAGGSNQPQHF; cdr3_length: 14; d_call: TRBD1; v_call: TRBV2; j_call: TRBJ1-5; clone_size: once
cdr3_nt: TGTGCCAGTAGTATAACAGGGGTCTTCGGAGATACGCAGTATTTT; cdr3_aa: CASSITGVFGDTQYF; cdr3_length: 15; d_call: TRBD1; v_call: TRBV19; j_call: TRBJ2-3; clone_size: NA
cdr3_nt: TGTGCCAGCAGTCCACAGCGGACGGGAGGGGCCGAGACCCAGTACTTC; cdr3_aa: CASSPQRTGGAETQYF; cdr3_length: 16; d_call: TRBD2; v_call: TRBV28; j_call: TRBJ2-5; clone_size: once
cdr3_nt: TGTGCCAGCAGCCGGACTAGCGGGATTTATGAGCAGTTCTTC; cdr3_aa: CASSRTSGIYEQFF; cdr3_length: 14; d_call: TRBD2; v_call: TRBV7-8; j_call: TRBJ2-1; clone_size: NA
cdr3_nt: TGTGCCAGCAGTGACCAGGGGAATCAGCCCCAGCATTTT; cdr3_aa: CASSDQGNQPQHF; cdr3_length: 13; d_call: NA; v_call: TRBV2; j_call: TRBJ1-5; clone_size: NA
cdr3_nt: TGTGCCAGCAGCCCCACTAGCGGGGGGGTCGGGGAGCTGTTTTTT; cdr3_aa: CASSPTSGGVGELFF; cdr3_length: 15; d_call: TRBD2; v_call: TRBV9; j_call: TRBJ2-2; clone_size: NA
cdr3_nt: TGTGCCAGCAGGGGAGGGTACCTTAATGAAAAACTGTTTTTT; cdr3_aa: CASRGGYLNEKLFF; cdr3_length: 14; d_call: NA; v_call: TRBV28; j_call: TRBJ1-4; clone_size: NA
cdr3_nt: TGTGCCAGCAGCGCTGCCGGGATCGGGGGCTACGAGCAGTACTTC; cdr3_aa: CASSAAGIGGYEQYF; cdr3_length: 15; d_call: NA; v_call: TRBV9; j_call: TRBJ2-7; clone_size: NA
cdr3_nt: TGCGCCAGCAGCTCTCAAGGGTCGTTAGGGGTTGAGCAGTTCTTC; cdr3_aa: CASSSQGSLGVEQFF; cdr3_length: 15; d_call: NA; v_call: TRBV5-1; j_call: TRBJ2-1; clone_size: NA
cdr3_nt: TGTGCCAGCAGTCCATCGCAAAACAGGGGGGGGAATGAGCAGTTCTTC; cdr3_aa: CASSPSQNRGGNEQFF; cdr3_length: 16; d_call: NA; v_call: TRBV6-6; j_call: TRBJ2-1; clone_size: NA
cdr3_nt: TGCGCCAGCAGCCGGCGACAGGGATTGGACGAGCAGTACTTC; cdr3_aa: CASSRRQGLDEQYF; cdr3_length: 14; d_call: TRBD1; v_call: TRBV4-1; j_call: TRBJ2-7; clone_size: NA